This TCR beta chain was recorded in a study of CD8 T cells in ankylosing spondylitis. Each CDR3 protein gets one entry after TCRdb re-called the 5' RACE reads with MiXCR. The table has hundreds of thousands of distinct CDR3 sequences, about 25% seen once. General study findings and limits: Roughly 8 highly homologous variants made up a TCR beta motif, and this motif appeared characteristic of ankylosing spondylitis blood.

This clonotype was seen a handful of times. Its antigen is still unknown. This clonotype was obtained from a male donor with ankylosing spondylitis. Source material: blood, either unsorted or a sorted T cell fraction (not recorded which).

The CDR3 spells CASRSTGRGNTIYF. The CDR3 bases are TGTGCCAGCAGGTCGACAGGTCGTGGAAACACCATATATTTT. This rearrangement joins TRBV12-3 or TRBV12-4 to TRBJ1-3, with TRBD1 as a possible D gene (6 bases). This CDR3 is built from 14 residues. Trimming removed 6 bases from V and 3 bases from J, with 12 bases in between.